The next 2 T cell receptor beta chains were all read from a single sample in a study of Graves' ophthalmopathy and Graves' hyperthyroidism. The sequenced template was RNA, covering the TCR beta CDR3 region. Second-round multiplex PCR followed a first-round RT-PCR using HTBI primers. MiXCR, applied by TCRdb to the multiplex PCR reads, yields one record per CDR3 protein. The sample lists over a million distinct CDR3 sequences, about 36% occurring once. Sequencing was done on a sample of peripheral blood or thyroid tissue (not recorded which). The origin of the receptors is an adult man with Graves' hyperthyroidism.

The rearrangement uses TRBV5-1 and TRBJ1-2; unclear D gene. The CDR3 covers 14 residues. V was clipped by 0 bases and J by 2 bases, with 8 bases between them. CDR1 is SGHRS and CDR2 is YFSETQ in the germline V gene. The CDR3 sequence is CASSLVAVNYGYTF. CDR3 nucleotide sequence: TGCGCCAGCAGCTTGGTGGCAGTCAACTATGGCTACACCTTC.

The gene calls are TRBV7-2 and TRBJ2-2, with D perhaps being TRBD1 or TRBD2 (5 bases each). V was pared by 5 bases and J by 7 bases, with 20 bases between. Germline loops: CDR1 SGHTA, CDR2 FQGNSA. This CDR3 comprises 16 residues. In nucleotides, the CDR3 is TGTGCCAGCAGCCCCGCCTCGGGGCTATGGGTCGGGGAGCTGTTTTTT. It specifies CASSPASGLWVGELFF.